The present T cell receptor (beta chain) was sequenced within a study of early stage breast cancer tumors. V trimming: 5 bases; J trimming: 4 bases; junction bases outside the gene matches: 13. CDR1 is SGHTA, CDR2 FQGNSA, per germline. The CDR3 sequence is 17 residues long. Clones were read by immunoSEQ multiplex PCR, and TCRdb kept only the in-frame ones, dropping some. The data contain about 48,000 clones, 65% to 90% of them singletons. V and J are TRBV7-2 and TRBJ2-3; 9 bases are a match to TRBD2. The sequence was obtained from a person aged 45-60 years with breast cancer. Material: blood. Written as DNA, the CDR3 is TGTGCCAGCAGCCCCGGGGGGGCGGGAGGGAGGGCAGATACGCAGTATTTT. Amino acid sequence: CASSPGGAGGRADTQYF.